This T cell receptor (beta chain) was observed in a study of T cells in Graves' hyperthyroidism and ophthalmopathy (dated by TCRdb to about 2019). A note on the overall study: Peripheral blood samples were taken at initial diagnosis, before any treatment was given. To identify TCR V-J signatures that set the groups apart, the researchers used a discovery cohort of about a hundred patients, made up of 43 with Graves' ophthalmopathy and about 55 with stable Graves' hyperthyroidism. Prospective prediction of ophthalmopathy was tested in an independent validation cohort of approximately 19 hyperthyroidism patients and roughly 16 patients who later progressed to ophthalmopathy. The 100 discovery patients were randomly split 7:3 into training and test sets. The study also compared thyroid tissue and blood T-cell repertoires from five or six Graves' hyperthyroidism patients. Once sampling was done, hyperthyroidism patients were given methimazole at a starting dose of 30 mg daily, whereas ophthalmopathy patients were given high-dose intravenous methylprednisolone. The paper describes TCR Vbeta CDR3 sequencing of around 140 peripheral blood samples, made up of about 41 ophthalmopathy patients, around 78 hyperthyroidism patients and roughly 17 progressor patients. Broader findings and caveats from the paper: In validation, the model predicted progression to ophthalmopathy with approximately 71% sensitivity and approximately 72% specificity, a median of 6.5 months before onset. Sample size was not statistically predetermined, and blinding of investigators to group allocation was not performed. Most expanded thyroid clonotypes (frequency above 0.001) were also detected in blood, a finding suggesting that blood repertoires may reflect thyroid immune responses. In cross-validation, a model built on a 13 V-J signature told ophthalmopathy apart from stable hyperthyroidism with approximately 90% sensitivity and roughly 81% specificity, and in testing the same model reached 80%/75%.

The TCR beta CDR3 regions were amplified from RNA transcripts. The first round of RT-PCR for the TCR CDR3 was performed with the HTBI primer set and the Qiagen OneStep RT-PCR kit. Libraries were constructed in a second round of multiplex PCR, after which size selection and purification were performed. Libraries were sequenced paired-end with 100 bp reads on an Illumina HiSeq2000. The paper's processing steps were these. SOAPnuke was used to process the raw data, with reads discarded if the reads contained adapters or uncalled bases, had a mean Phred below 15, or lacked an exact constant-primer or identifier match. COPE v1.2.5 was used to merge the high-quality paired reads, and each unique nucleotide sequence was defined as a clonotype. MiTCR v1.1 was used to align clonotypes to the IMGT TRBV, TRBD and TRBJ reference segments. The analysis was restricted to V-J combinations with a frequency above 0.0001, which together covered 99% to 99.2% of the repertoires. A TCS score was defined as the ratio of F50 (clonal expansion) to E x V (chaos), with BLOSUM62-based TCRdist applied between CDR3 peptides within each V-J. Welch's t-statistics and random forest reduced some 510 V-J features to about 13, which were used in a naive Bayes classifier (R e1071). Clones were called with MiXCR by TCRdb after fastp trimmed the public reads at Q25, and only in-frame beta chains were retained. Under each unique CDR3 protein, matching rows form one entry showing the most common genes and DNA. For this entry, the V and J calls and clone size follow TCRdb and not the study's own pipeline. Present in this sample are under 450,000 distinct CDR3 sequences, about 13% of which were seen just once. The ten largest clones capture 20% to 25% of the sample.

The CDR3 has 15 amino acids, counting the end cysteine and phenylalanine. The entry retains the CDR3 DNA only, 45 bases that are in frame from base 1. Taken from the germline V gene (reference sequence), the CDR1 and CDR2 loops are DFQATT and SNEGSKA. V is cut by 3 bases and J by 5 bases, and the space between the germline ends is 19 bases. This clonotype was recorded many times. Its antigen has not been determined. The sample holds no much larger clone one base away, and base qualities are not on file. The hyperthyroidism patients were between 18 and 65 years old and newly diagnosed, with a disease duration of less than 2 months. The study excluded patients with uncontrolled infections, other autoimmune diseases, pregnancy or lactation. Diagnoses were established on the basis of clinical symptoms, serum thyroxine and TRAb, thyroid ultrasound, and orbital computed tomography. Blood from progressor patients was drawn when they were first diagnosed with hyperthyroidism, before any ophthalmopathy symptoms appeared. PBMCs were separated from roughly 9.6 ml of fresh peripheral blood using Ficoll-Paque density gradient centrifugation. Progressor patients were first diagnosed with Graves' hyperthyroidism and then developed ophthalmopathy during follow-up. Total RNA was extracted using Trizol reagent, and RNA quality was assessed on an Agilent 2100 Bioanalyzer.

Sequencing input: blood. The receptor comes from a man aged 25-40 years with Graves' hyperthyroidism that later progressed to Graves' ophthalmopathy. The chain joins TRBV20-1 to TRBJ1-2; the D gene is perhaps TRBD1, from 6 matching bases. The CDR3 protein: CSARPSRGLGYGYTF. In nucleotides, the sequence is TGCAGTGCTAGGCCCTCCAGGGGACTTGGTTATGGCTACACCTTC.